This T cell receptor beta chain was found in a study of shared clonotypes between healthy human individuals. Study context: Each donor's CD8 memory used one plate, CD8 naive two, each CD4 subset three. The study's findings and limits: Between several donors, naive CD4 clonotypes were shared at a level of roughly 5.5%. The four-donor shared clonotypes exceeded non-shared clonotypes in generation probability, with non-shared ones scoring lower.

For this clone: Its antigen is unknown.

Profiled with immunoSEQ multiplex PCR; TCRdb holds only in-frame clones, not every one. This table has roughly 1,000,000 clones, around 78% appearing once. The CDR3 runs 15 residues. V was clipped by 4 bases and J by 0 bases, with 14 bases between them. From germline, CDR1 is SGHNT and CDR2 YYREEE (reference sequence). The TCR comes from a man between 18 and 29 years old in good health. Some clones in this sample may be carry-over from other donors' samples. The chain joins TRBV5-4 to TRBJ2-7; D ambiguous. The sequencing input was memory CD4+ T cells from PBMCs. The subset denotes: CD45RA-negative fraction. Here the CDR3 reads CASSTYKGLSYEQYF. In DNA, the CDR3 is TGTGCCAGCAGCACCTATAAAGGGCTCTCCTACGAGCAGTACTTC.